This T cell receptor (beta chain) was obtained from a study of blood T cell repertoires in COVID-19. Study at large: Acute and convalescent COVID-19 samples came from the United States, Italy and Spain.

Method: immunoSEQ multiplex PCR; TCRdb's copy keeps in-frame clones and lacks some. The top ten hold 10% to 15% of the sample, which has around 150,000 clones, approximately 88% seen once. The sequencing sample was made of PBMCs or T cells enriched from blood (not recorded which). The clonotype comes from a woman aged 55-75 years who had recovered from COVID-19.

CDR3 sequence (DNA): TGTGCCAGCAGCTTAGGGCAATGGAGTGAGCAGTTCTTC. Translated, it gives CASSLGQWSEQFF. The chain carries TRBV7-8 and TRBJ2-1; D is unresolved. Trimming cost V 1 base and J 9 bases, with 10 bases left between them. The CDR3 is 13 residues long. Germline CDR1 is SGHVS and CDR2 is FQNEAQ.